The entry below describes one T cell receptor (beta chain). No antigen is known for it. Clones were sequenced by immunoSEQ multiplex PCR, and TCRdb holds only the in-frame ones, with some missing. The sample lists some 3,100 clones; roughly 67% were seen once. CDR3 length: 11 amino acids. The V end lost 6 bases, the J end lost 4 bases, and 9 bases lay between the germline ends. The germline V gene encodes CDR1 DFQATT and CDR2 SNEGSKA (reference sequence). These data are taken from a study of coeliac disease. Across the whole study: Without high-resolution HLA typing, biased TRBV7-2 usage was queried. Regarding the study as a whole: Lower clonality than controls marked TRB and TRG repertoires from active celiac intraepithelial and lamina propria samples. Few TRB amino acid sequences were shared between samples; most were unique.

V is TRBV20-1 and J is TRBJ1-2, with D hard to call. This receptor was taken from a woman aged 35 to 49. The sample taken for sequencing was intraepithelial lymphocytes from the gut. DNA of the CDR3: TGCAGTGCGCAGACGGGCTATGGCTACACCTTC. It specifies CSAQTGYGYTF.